This T cell receptor (beta chain) was sequenced for a study of patients and donors after allogeneic stem cell transplantation. A single record per CDR3 protein comes from TCRdb applying MiXCR to the RT-PCR reads. Here the sample spans around 200,000 distinct CDR3 sequences, 38% being singletons. The CDR3 totals 18 residues. V dropped 0 bases and J dropped 5 bases, with 19 bases sitting between them. Germline loops: CDR1 MGHRA, CDR2 YSYEKL. Sequencing was done on a sample of blood, either unsorted or a sorted T cell fraction (not recorded which). The V and J genes are TRBV4-1 and TRBJ2-2; D is undetermined. The receptor was derived from a human donor who was either an allogeneic HSCT recipient or a stem cell or donor lymphocyte infusion donor (not recorded which). It is not recorded whose cells these are; they may come from a transplant donor. CDR3 DNA sequence: TGCGCCAGCAGCCAAGAGAAAATTGAGGTTACTTGGACCGGGGAGCTGTTTTTT. This gives the protein CASSQEKIEVTWTGELFF.